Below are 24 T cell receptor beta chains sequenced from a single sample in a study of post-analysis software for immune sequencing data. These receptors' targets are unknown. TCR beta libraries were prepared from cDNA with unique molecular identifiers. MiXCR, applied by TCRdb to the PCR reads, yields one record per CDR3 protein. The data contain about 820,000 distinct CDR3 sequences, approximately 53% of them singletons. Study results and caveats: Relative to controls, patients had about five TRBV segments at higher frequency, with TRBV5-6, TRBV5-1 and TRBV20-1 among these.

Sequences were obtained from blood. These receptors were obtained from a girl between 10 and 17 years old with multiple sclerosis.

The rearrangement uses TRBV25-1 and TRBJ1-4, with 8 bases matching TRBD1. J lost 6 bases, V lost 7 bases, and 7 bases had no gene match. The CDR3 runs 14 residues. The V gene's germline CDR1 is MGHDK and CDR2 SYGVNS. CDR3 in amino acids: CASKGMGQDEKLFF. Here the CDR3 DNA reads TGTGCCAGCAAGGGCATGGGACAGGATGAAAAACTGTTTTTT.

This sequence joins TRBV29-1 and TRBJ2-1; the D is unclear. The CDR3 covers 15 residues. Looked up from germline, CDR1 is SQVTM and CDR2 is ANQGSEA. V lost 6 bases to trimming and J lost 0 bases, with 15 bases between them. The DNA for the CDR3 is TGCAGCGTCAATCGGCGGAGACCCTCCTACAATGAGCAGTTCTTC. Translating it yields CSVNRRRPSYNEQFF.

The CDR3 nucleotides are TGCGCCAGCAGCTTGAGTGGGCACAGGGGAAACACTGAAGCTTTCTTT. Its translation is CASSLSGHRGNTEAFF. The chain links TRBV5-1 to TRBJ1-1; 7 nucleotides line up with TRBD1. Trimming removed 1 base from V and 2 bases from J; junction bases left unmatched: 8. The V gene's germline CDR1 is SGHRS and CDR2 YFSETQ. There are 16 residues in the CDR3.

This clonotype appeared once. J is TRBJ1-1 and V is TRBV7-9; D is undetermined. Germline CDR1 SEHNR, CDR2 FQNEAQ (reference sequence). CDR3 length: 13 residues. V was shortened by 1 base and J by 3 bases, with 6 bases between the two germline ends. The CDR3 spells CASSLEAYTEAFF. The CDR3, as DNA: TGTGCCAGCAGCTTAGAGGCGTACACTGAAGCTTTCTTT.

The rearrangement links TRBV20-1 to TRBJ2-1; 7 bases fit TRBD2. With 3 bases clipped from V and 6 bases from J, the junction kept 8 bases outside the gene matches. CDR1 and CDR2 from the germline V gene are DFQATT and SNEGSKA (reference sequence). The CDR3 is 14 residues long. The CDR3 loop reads CSARRGSEINEQFF. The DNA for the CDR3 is TGCAGTGCTAGGCGCGGGAGCGAAATCAATGAGCAGTTCTTC.

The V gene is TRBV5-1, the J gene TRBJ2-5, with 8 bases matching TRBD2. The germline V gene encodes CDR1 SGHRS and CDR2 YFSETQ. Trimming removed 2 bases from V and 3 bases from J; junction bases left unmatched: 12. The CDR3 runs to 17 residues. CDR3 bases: TGCGCCAGCAGCTTTCCCCCGATGGGACTAGAAAAAGAGACCCAGTACTTC. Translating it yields CASSFPPMGLEKETQYF.

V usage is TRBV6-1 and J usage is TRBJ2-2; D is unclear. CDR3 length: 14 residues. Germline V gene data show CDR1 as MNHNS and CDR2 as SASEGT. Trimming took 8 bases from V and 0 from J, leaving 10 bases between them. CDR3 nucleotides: TGTGCCAGCCCGAGACATTCGAACACCGGGGAGCTGTTTTTT. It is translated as CASPRHSNTGELFF.

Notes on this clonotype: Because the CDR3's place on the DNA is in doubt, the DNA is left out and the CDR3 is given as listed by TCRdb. This CDR3 reads CASSTSESGTDTQYF. The V gene is TRBV6-5, the J gene TRBJ2-3. Germline V gene data show CDR1 as MNHEY and CDR2 as SVGAGI. The length of the CDR3 is 15 amino acids, counting both ends.

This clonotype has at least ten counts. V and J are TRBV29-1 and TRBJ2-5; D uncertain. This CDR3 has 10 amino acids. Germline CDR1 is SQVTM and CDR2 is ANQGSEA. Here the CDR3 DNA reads TGCAGTGCATCCCCGGAGACCCAGTACTTC. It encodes CSASPETQYF.

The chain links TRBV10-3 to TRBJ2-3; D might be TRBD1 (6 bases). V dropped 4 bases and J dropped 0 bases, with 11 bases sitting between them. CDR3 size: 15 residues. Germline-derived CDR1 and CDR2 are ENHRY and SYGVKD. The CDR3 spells CAISGGTLSTDTQYF. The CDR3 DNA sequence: TGTGCCATCAGTGGGGGGACATTGAGCACAGATACGCAGTATTTT.

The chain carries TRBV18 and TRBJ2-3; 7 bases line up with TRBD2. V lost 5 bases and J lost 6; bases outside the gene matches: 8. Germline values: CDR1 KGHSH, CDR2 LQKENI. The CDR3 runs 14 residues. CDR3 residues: CASSKATGGDTQYF. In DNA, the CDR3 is TGTGCCAGCTCAAAGGCGACGGGAGGCGATACGCAGTATTTT.

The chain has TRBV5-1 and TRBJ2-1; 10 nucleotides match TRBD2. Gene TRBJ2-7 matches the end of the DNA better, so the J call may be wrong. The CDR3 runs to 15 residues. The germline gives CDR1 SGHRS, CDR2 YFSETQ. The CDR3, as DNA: TGCGCCAGCAGCTCCTCAGCGGGAGGGCCCCACGAGCAGTACTTC. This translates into CASSSSAGGPHEQYF.

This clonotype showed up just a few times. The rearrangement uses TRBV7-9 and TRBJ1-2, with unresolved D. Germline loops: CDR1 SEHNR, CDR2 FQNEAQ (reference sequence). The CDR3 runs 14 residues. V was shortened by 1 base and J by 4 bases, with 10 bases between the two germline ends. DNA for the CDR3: TGTGCCAGCAGCTTAGGGGCAGCCTCCTATGGCTACACCTTC. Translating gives CASSLGAASYGYTF.

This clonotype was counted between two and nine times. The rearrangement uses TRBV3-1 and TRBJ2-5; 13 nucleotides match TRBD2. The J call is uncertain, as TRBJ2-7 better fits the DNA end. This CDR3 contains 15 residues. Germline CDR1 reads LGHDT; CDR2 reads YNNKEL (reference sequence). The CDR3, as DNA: TGTGCCAGCAGCCAAGGACTAGCGGGGGGATACGAGCAGTACTTC. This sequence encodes CASSQGLAGGYEQYF.

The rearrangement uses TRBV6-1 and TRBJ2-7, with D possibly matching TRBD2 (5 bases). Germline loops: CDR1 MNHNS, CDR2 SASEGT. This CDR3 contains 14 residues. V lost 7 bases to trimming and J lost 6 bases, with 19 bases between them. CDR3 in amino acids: CASKSDLPAPEQYF. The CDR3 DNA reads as TGTGCCAGCAAGTCGGACTTGCCGGCCCCCGAGCAGTACTTC.

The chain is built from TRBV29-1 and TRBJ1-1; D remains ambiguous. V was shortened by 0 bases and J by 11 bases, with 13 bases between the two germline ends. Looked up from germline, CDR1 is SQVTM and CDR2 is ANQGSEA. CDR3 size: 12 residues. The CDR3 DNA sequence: TGCAGCGTTGAAGAATCCGCCCTGGGGGCTTTCTTT. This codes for CSVEESALGAFF.

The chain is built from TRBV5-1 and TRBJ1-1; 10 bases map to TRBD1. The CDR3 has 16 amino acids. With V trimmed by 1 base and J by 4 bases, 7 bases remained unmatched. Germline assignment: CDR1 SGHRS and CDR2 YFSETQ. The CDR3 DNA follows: TGCGCCAGCAGCTTGTACCCCGGGACAGGGGCCACTGAAGCTTTCTTT. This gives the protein CASSLYPGTGATEAFF.

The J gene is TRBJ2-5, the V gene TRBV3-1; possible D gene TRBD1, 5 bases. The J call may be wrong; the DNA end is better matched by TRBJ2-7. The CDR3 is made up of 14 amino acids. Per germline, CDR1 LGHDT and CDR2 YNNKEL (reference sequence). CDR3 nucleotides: TGTGCCAGCAGAAAAGGAAACAGGCCATACGAGCAGTACTTC. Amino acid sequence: CASRKGNRPYEQYF.

For the CDR3, the DNA is TGTGCCAGCAGTTACGGGATCGGGTTGAACACTGAAGCTTTCTTT. Translation: CASSYGIGLNTEAFF. The rearrangement uses TRBV6-5 and TRBJ1-1; D unresolved. The CDR3 extends over 15 amino acids. With 2 bases removed from V and 0 bases from J, the gap between germline ends came to 10 bases. Germline assignment: CDR1 MNHEY and CDR2 SVGAGI.

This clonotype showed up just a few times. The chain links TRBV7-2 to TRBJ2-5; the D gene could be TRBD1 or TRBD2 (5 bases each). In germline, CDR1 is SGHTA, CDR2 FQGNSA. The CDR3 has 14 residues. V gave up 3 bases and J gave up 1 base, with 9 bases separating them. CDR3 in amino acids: CASSFFGGQETQYF. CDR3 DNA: TGTGCCAGCAGCTTCTTTGGGGGCCAAGAGACCCAGTACTTC.

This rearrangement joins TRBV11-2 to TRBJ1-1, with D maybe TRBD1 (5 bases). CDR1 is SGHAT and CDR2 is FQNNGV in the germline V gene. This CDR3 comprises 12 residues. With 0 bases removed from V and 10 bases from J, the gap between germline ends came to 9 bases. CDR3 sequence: CASSLEKGRAFF. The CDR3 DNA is TGTGCCAGCAGCTTAGAGAAGGGGAGAGCTTTCTTT. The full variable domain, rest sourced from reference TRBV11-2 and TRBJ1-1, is EAGVAQSPRYKIIEKRQSVAFWCNPISGHATLYWYQQILGQGPKLLIQFQNNGVVDDSQLPKDRFSAERLKGVDSTLKIQPAKLEDSAVYLCASSLEKGRAFFGQGTRLTVV.

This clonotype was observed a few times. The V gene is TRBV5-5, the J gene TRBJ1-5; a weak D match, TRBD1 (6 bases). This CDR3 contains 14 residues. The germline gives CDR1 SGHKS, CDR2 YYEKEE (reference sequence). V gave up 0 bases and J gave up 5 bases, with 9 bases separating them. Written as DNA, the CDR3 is TGTGCCAGCAGCTTGGACAGGGCGGATCAGCCCCAGCATTTT. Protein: CASSLDRADQPQHF. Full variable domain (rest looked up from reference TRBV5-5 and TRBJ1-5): DAGVTQSPTHLIKTRGQQVTLRCSPISGHKSVSWYQQVLGQGPQFIFQYYEKEERGRGNFPDRFSARQFPNYSSELNVNALLLGDSALYLCASSLDRADQPQHFGDGTRLSIL.

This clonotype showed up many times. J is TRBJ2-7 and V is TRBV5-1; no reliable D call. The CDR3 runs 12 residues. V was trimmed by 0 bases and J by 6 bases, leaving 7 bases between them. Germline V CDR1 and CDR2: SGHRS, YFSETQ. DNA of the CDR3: TGCGCCAGCAGCTTGGAGGTTGGCGAGCAGTACTTC. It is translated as CASSLEVGEQYF.

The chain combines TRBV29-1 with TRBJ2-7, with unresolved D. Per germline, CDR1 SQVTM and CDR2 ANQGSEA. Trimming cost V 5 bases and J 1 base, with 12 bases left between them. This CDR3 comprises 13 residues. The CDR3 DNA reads TGCAGCGTTTTACTGGGTGGTTCCTACGAGCAGTACTTC. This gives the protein CSVLLGGSYEQYF.